This T cell receptor (beta chain) was found in a study of vaccination and CD4 T cells after COVID-19. This clonotype has only a few counts. The antigen is undetermined. Regarding treatment: approximately 9-day PBMC culture with coronavirus spike peptide pools or control peptides (ViraFEST assay). Half of the medium was exchanged for fresh IL-2 medium, first on day 3 and then on day 7. Trimming left V 1 base short and J 4 bases short, with 14 bases between. Germline V gene data show CDR1 as SGHTA and CDR2 as FQGNSA. The CDR3 length is 15 residues. At the Johns Hopkins FTIC core, DNA taken from cultured CD4+ T cells was sequenced by way of the Oncomine TCR Beta short-read assay. Each CDR3 protein gets one entry after TCRdb re-called the PCR reads with MiXCR. Among about 19,000 distinct CDR3 sequences, approximately 50% were seen once, and the ten largest hold 7.5%.

What was sequenced was CD4+ T cells from blood, cultured in vitro. The TCR sequence derives from a human donor who had recovered from COVID-19. The V call is TRBV7-2, the J call TRBJ2-7; TRBD1 might be the D (7 bases). In DNA, the CDR3 is TGTGCCAGCAGCTTAGATGCCAGGGGGAGGTACGAGCAGTACTTC. It encodes CASSLDARGRYEQYF. The variable domain in full, with the rest retrieved from reference TRBV7-2 and TRBJ2-7, is GAGVSQSPSNKVTEKGKDVELRCDPISGHTALYWYRQSLGQGLEFLIYFQGNSAPDKSGLPSDRFSAERTGGSVSTLTIQRTQQEDSAVYLCASSLDARGRYEQYFGPGTRLTVT.